The clone carrying this T cell receptor (beta chain) turned up a few times. Its cognate antigen is unknown. Only in-frame clones appear in the TCRdb table, and some are missing; sequencing was by immunoSEQ multiplex PCR. Among some 190,000 clones listed, around 88% were seen once. These data belong to a study of Ad26.COV2.S vaccination and SARS-CoV-2 variants. General observations from the study: The analyses of TCR breadth and depth may have understated the size of total T cell responses. Vaccine recipients and placebo recipients showed similar non-spike TCR breadth.

Trimming took 2 bases from V and 6 from J, leaving 11 bases between them. Looked up from germline, CDR1 is MGHRA and CDR2 is YSYEKL. CDR3 length equals 14 residues. The sequenced sample was peripheral blood, obtained after recovery from COVID-19. The V and J genes are TRBV4-1 and TRBJ2-1; D uncertain. The TCR was taken from a human donor who had recovered from COVID-19. The DNA of the CDR3 is TGCGCCAGCAGCCAACTTGTCCCCACCAATGAGCAGTTCTTC. Its protein is CASSQLVPTNEQFF.